The next 15 T cell receptor beta chains were all read from a single sample in a study of T-cell memory formation after mild COVID-19. MiXCR was run by TCRdb on the 5' RACE reads, yielding one entry per CDR3 protein. The table lists about 82,000 distinct CDR3 sequences, more than 10% of them singletons, with more than 35% in the top ten. The specimen was PBMCs or a T cell subset sorted from them (not recorded which). These receptors all come from a man aged 18 to 30 who had mild COVID-19 (a few samples of this study predate the infection). Cell type and time point are not known.

The V gene is TRBV7-3, the J gene TRBJ2-2, with no clear D. Germline V gives CDR1 SGHTA, CDR2 FQGTGA. The CDR3 is made up of 18 amino acids. V lost 1 base and J 4 bases, leaving 19 bases between the germline ends. This chain's CDR3 is CASSLRVPWGKATGELFF. The CDR3 bases are TGTGCCAGCAGCTTAAGGGTTCCGTGGGGAAAGGCCACCGGGGAGCTGTTTTTT.

This chain uses TRBV24-1 with TRBJ1-2; D ambiguous. The V end was cut by 3 bases, the J end by 2 bases, with 9 bases between. The germline CDR1 and CDR2 sequences are KGHDR and SFDVKD. The CDR3 runs 14 residues. The CDR3 reads CATSDIDTNYGYTF. CDR3 sequence (DNA): TGTGCCACCAGTGATATTGACACGAACTATGGCTACACCTTC.

This clonotype showed up just a few times. This chain connects TRBV5-1 to TRBJ2-1; D call uncertain. Trimming took off 2 bases at V and 7 bases at J, with 7 bases between the two ends. The V gene's germline CDR1 is SGHRS and CDR2 YFSETQ. The CDR3 consists of 12 residues. The CDR3 region has the DNA TGCGCCAGCAGCTTTCTTCAGAATGAGCAGTTCTTC. It specifies CASSFLQNEQFF. Full variable domain (outside the CDR3, taken from reference TRBV5-1 and TRBJ2-1): KAGVTQTPRYLIKTRGQQVTLSCSPISGHRSVSWYQQTPGQGLQFLFEYFSETQRNKGNFPGRFSGRQFSNSRSEMNVSTLELGDSALYLCASSFLQNEQFFGPGTRLTVL.

The chain joins TRBV5-4 to TRBJ2-3, with 8 bases identical to TRBD2. CDR1 SGHNT and CDR2 YYREEE come from the germline V gene (reference sequence). CDR3 size: 14 residues. With 6 bases clipped from V and 2 bases from J, the junction kept 5 bases outside the gene matches. The CDR3 region has the DNA TGTGCCAGCATGTTAGCGGGGATCACAGATACGCAGTATTTT. Translating gives CASMLAGITDTQYF.

The V call is TRBV12-3 or TRBV12-4, the J call TRBJ2-3, with 7 bases identical to TRBD2. CDR3 length equals 15 residues. V lost 8 bases and J lost 5; bases outside the gene matches: 13. This chain's CDR3 is CASARGASGQDTQYF. The CDR3 bases are TGTGCCAGCGCTCGTGGGGCTAGCGGTCAAGATACGCAGTATTTT.

This clonotype showed up just a few times. CDR3 coding DNA: TGTGCCACCCAGACGGCGGGGGGGGGGACCCAGTACTTC. It encodes CATQTAGGGTQYF. The chain recombines TRBV24-1 with TRBJ2-5, with 9 nucleotides matching TRBD2. CDR1 and CDR2 from the germline V gene are KGHDR and SFDVKD. The CDR3 runs to 13 residues. Trimming removed 9 bases from V and 7 bases from J; junction bases left unmatched: 8.

This clonotype was seen a handful of times. The J gene is TRBJ2-1, the V gene TRBV6-1; TRBD1 aligns across 11 bases. The CDR3 has 14 amino acids. V was clipped by 5 bases and J by 8 bases; unmatched bases: 5. The germline gives CDR1 MNHNS, CDR2 SASEGT. This CDR3 is CASSHGQGAYEQFF. For the CDR3, the DNA is TGTGCCAGCAGTCATGGACAGGGGGCGTATGAGCAGTTCTTC.

Ten or more counts support this clonotype. V usage is TRBV4-3 and J usage is TRBJ2-1; 10 bases line up with TRBD2. The CDR3 runs 16 residues. With V trimmed by 0 bases and J by 2 bases, 1 base remained unmatched. CDR1 is LGHNA and CDR2 is YSLEER in the germline V gene. For the CDR3, the DNA is TGCGCCAGCAGCCAAGATGGGACTAGCGCCTACAATGAGCAGTTCTTC. This gives the protein CASSQDGTSAYNEQFF.

The gene calls are TRBV3-1 and TRBJ2-1, with 12 bases lining up with TRBD2. This CDR3 contains 15 residues. Per the germline V gene, CDR1 is LGHDT and CDR2 is YNNKEL (reference sequence). The ends lost 4 bases at V and 5 bases at J; junction bases unmatched: 3. CDR3 sequence (DNA): TGTGCCAGCAGCCGTACTAGCGGGGGGAACAATGAGCAGTTCTTC. Protein sequence: CASSRTSGGNNEQFF.

This clonotype was counted a few times. The chain recombines TRBV10-3 with TRBJ1-5; 9 bases are shared with TRBD1. The J segment lost 9 bases and the V segment lost 5 bases, leaving 11 bases of the junction unmatched. Germline CDR1 is ENHRY and CDR2 is SYGVKD. This CDR3 contains 15 residues. CDR3 residues: CAISRDRALGSPQHF. The CDR3 DNA sequence: TGTGCCATCAGTCGGGACAGGGCCCTGGGTTCGCCCCAGCATTTT.

A few counts support this clonotype. The V gene is TRBV15, the J gene TRBJ1-1, with D hard to call. The germline V gene encodes CDR1 LNHNV and CDR2 YYDKDF (reference sequence). The CDR3 extends over 13 amino acids. The ends were cut back, 0 bases at V and 4 bases at J, with 6 bases in the middle. CDR3 protein: CATSREGSTEAFF. In nucleotides, the CDR3 is TGTGCCACCAGCAGAGAGGGATCCACTGAAGCTTTCTTT. The full variable domain, with the rest looked up from reference TRBV15 and TRBJ1-1, is DAMVIQNPRYQVTQFGKPVTLSCSQTLNHNVMYWYQQKSSQAPKLLFHYYDKDFNNEADTPDNFQSRRPNTSFCFLDIRSPGLGDTAMYLCATSREGSTEAFFGQGTRLTVV.

The chain couples TRBV11-1 to TRBJ2-1; D may be TRBD1 or TRBD2 (6 bases each). The V end lost 2 bases, the J end lost 8 bases, and 16 bases lay between the germline ends. The V gene's germline CDR1 is SGHAT and CDR2 FQDESV (reference sequence). This CDR3 spans 15 amino acids. The CDR3: CASSLRGVRKDEQFF. DNA for the CDR3: TGTGCCAGCAGCTTAAGGGGGGTGAGGAAGGATGAGCAGTTCTTC. The variable domain in full, with the rest retrieved from reference TRBV11-1 and TRBJ2-1, is EAEVAQSPRYKITEKSQAVAFWCDPISGHATLYWYRQILGQGPELLVQFQDESVVDDSQLPKDRFSAERLKGVDSTLKIQPAELGDSAMYLCASSLRGVRKDEQFFGPGTRLTVL.

The chain has TRBV12-3 or TRBV12-4 and TRBJ1-5; no firm D call. Between the trimmed V and J ends, which lost 3 bases and 6 bases, there was a span of 12 bases. CDR3 length equals 14 residues. CDR3 DNA: TGTGCCAGCAGTTTTGGACTCTTCTCTCAGCCCCAGCATTTT. This gives the protein CASSFGLFSQPQHF.

The rearrangement uses TRBV7-2 and TRBJ1-1, with D maybe TRBD1 (5 bases). The germline CDR1 and CDR2 sequences are SGHTA and FQGNSA. Trimming took off 0 bases at V and 6 bases at J, with 20 bases between the two ends. The length of the CDR3 is 17 residues. The DNA of the CDR3 is TGTGCCAGCAGCTTAGCTCCGATCCCCAGGGAGTACTCTGAAGCTTTCTTT. This sequence encodes CASSLAPIPREYSEAFF.

V usage is TRBV7-2 and J usage is TRBJ2-3; TRBD2 is a possible D gene (6 bases). The V end was cut by 5 bases, the J end by 3 bases, with 18 bases between. Per germline, CDR1 SGHTA and CDR2 FQGNSA. The CDR3 spans 16 residues. The CDR3 region is CASSASRGGGTDTQYF. The CDR3 nucleotides are TGTGCCAGCAGCGCGAGCCGGGGAGGAGGTACAGATACGCAGTATTTT. Together with reference TRBV7-2 and TRBJ2-3, the CDR3 gives the full variable domain: GAGVSQSPSNKVTEKGKDVELRCDPISGHTALYWYRQSLGQGLEFLIYFQGNSAPDKSGLPSDRFSAERTGGSVSTLTIQRTQQEDSAVYLCASSASRGGGTDTQYFGPGTRLTVL.